This T cell receptor beta chain was observed in a study of cytomegalovirus exposure and HLA in healthy donors. Broader study findings: It was 150 or so TCR beta chains that were listed as cytomegalovirus-associated.

The V and J ends lost 2 bases and 5 bases respectively, with 6 bases between them. This CDR3 has 13 amino acids. CDR1 is LNHDA and CDR2 is SQIVND in the germline V gene (reference sequence). This clone was seen a handful of times. Its antigen is still unknown. The primer mix had 60 Vbeta and 13 Jbeta primers. Method: immunoSEQ multiplex PCR; TCRdb's copy keeps in-frame clones and lacks some. The repertoire holds roughly 190,000 clones, with 9.5% as singletons. The TCR originated in a woman aged 30 to 39 in good health and CMV-seropositive. This chain uses TRBV19 with TRBJ1-4, with no clear D. Sequencing used PBMCs. The CDR3: CASSIFLNEKLFF. The CDR3 DNA follows: TGTGCCAGTAGTATATTCCTAAATGAAAAACTGTTTTTT. The complete variable domain, with remaining parts taken from reference TRBV19 and TRBJ1-4, reads DGGITQSPKYLFRKEGQNVTLSCEQNLNHDAMYWYRQDPGQGLRLIYYSQIVNDFQKGDIAEGYSVSREKKESFPLTVTSAQKNPTAFYLCASSIFLNEKLFFGSGTQLSVL.